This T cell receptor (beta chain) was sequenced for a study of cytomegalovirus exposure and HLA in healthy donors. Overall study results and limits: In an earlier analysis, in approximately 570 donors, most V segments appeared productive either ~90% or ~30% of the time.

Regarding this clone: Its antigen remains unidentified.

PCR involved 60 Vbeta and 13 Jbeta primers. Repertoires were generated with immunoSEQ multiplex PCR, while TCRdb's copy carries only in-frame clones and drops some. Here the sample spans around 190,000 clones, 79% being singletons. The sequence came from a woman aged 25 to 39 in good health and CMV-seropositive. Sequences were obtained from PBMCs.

The CDR3 spells CASSEQNYSNQPQHF. The CDR3 DNA is TGTGCCAGCAGTGAGCAGAACTATAGCAATCAGCCCCAGCATTTT. V is TRBV6-1 and J is TRBJ1-5; D not resolved. This CDR3 comprises 15 residues. Germline V gene lookup returns CDR1 MNHNS and CDR2 SASEGT. Trimming shortened V by 3 bases and J by 0 bases, and 9 bases separated the two germline ends.